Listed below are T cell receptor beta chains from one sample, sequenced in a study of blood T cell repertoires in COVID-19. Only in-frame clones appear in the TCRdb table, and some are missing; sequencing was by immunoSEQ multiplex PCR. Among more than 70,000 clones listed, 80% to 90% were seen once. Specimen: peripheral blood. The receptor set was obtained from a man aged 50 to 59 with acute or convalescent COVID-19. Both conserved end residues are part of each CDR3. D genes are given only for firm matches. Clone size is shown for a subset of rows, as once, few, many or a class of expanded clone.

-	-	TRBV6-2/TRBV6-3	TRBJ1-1	CASSYRDNEAFF	TGTGCCAGCAGTTACCGGGACAACGAAGCTTTCTTT
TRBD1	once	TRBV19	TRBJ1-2	CASSIWAGQGPPGYTF	TGTGCCAGTAGTATATGGGCGGGACAGGGGCCCCCTGGCTACACCTTC
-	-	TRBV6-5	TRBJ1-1	CASSRVWNTEAFF	TGTGCCAGCAGTCGGGTATGGAACACTGAAGCTTTCTTT
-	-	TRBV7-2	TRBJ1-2	CASSPDRNPNYGYTF	TGTGCCAGCAGCCCAGACAGAAACCCTAACTATGGCTACACCTTC
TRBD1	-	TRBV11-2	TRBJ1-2	CASSPQGANYGYTF	TGTGCCAGCAGCCCACAGGGGGCTAACTATGGCTACACCTTC
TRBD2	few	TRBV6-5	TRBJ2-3	CASSYGGLATDTQYF	TGTGCCAGCAGTTACGGGGGACTAGCGACAGATACGCAGTATTTT
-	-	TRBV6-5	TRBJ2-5	CASSYSSSQETQYF	TGTGCCAGCAGTTACTCTTCCAGCCAAGAGACCCAGTACTTC
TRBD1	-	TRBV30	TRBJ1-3	CAWSRQGAYSGNTIYF	TGTGCCTGGAGCAGACAGGGGGCCTACTCTGGAAACACCATATATTTT
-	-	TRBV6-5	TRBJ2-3	CASRPPGADTQYF	TGTGCCAGCAGGCCCCCCGGAGCAGATACGCAGTATTTT
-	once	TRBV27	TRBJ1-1	CASSLWSFTEAFF	TGTGCCAGCAGTTTGTGGAGCTTTACTGAAGCTTTCTTT
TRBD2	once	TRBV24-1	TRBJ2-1	CATSDQAGASYNEQFF	TGTGCCACCAGTGATCAAGCGGGGGCCTCCTACAATGAGCAGTTCTTC
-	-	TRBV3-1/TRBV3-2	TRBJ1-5	CASSQDLPGSNQPQHF	TGTGCCAGCAGCCAAGATCTGCCGGGGAGCAATCAGCCCCAGCATTTT
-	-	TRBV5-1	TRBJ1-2	CASSPWAGDLTSNYGYTF	TGCGCCAGCAGCCCCTGGGCGGGGGACCTCACGAGTAACTATGGCTACACCTTC
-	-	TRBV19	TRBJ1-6	CASSIGQGGSPLHF	TGTGCCAGTAGTATTGGTCAGGGAGGTTCACCCCTCCACTTT
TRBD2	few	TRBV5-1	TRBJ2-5	CASNAGGGETQYF	TGCGCCAGCAACGCTGGCGGGGGTGAGACCCAGTACTTC
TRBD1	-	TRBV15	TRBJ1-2	CATSRSGQTYGYTF	TGTGCCACCAGCAGATCGGGACAGACATATGGCTACACCTTC
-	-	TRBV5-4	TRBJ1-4	CASSLFNSGGEKLFF	TGTGCCAGCAGCTTATTTAATTCCGGGGGTGAAAAACTGTTTTTT
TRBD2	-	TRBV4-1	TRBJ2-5	CASSQDWAGGQKTQYF	TGCGCCAGCAGCCAAGATTGGGCGGGGGGGCAAAAGACCCAGTACTTC
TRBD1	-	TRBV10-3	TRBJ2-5	CAISRQGAVPQETQYF	TGTGCCATCAGTAGACAGGGAGCCGTCCCTCAAGAGACCCAGTACTTC
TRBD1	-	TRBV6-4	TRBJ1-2	CASSVGTGDNYGYTF	TGTGCCAGCAGTGTCGGGACAGGGGATAACTATGGCTACACCTTC
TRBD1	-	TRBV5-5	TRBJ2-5	CASSPGDRGRETQYF	TGTGCCAGCAGCCCAGGCGACAGGGGACGCGAGACCCAGTACTTC
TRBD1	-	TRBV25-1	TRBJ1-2	CASSSDRGGYTF	TGTGCCAGCAGTTCCGACAGGGGTGGCTACACCTTC
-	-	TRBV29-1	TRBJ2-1	CSVEDPLRGGATYNEQFF	TGCAGCGTTGAGGACCCTCTTAGGGGGGGGGCAACTTACAATGAGCAGTTCTTC
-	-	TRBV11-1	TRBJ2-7	CASSLGGRIYNEQYF	TGTGCCAGCAGCTTAGGTGGGAGGATCTACAACGAGCAGTACTTC
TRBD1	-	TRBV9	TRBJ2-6	CASSADRVYSGANVLTF	TGTGCCAGCAGCGCAGACAGGGTTTACTCTGGGGCCAACGTCCTGACTTTC
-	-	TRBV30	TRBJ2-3	CAWSEPQGSSTDTQYF	TGTGCCTGGAGCGAGCCGCAGGGATCGAGCACAGATACGCAGTATTTT
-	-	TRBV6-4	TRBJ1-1	CASSSTGLGTEAFF	TGTGCCAGCAGTTCAACAGGTTTGGGCACTGAAGCTTTCTTT
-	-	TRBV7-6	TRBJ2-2	CASSPNFRGDTGELFF	TGTGCCAGCAGCCCGAATTTCAGGGGTGACACCGGGGAGCTGTTTTTT
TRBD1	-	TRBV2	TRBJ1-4	CASSGDRVSSANEKLFF	TGTGCCAGCAGTGGGGACAGGGTTTCTTCCGCTAATGAAAAACTGTTTTTT
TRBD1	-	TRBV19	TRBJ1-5	CASSLQGVGNQPQHF	TGTGCCAGTAGTTTGCAGGGGGTGGGCAATCAGCCCCAGCATTTT
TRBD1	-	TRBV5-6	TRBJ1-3	CASSFRDSFLSGNTIYF	TGTGCCAGCAGCTTTCGGGACAGCTTCCTCTCTGGAAACACCATATATTTT
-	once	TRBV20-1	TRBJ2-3	CSAHTDTQYF	TGCAGTGCCCACACAGATACGCAGTATTTT
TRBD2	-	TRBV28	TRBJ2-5	CASSPIGGLAHRETQYF	TGTGCCAGCAGTCCTATTGGTGGACTAGCCCACAGGGAGACCCAGTACTTC
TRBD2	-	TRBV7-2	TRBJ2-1	CASSQSSGKENEQFF	TGTGCCAGCAGCCAGTCTAGCGGGAAGGAAAATGAGCAGTTCTTC
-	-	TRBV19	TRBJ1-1	CASSNQRNEAFF	TGTGCCAGTAGTAATCAGAGGAATGAAGCTTTCTTT
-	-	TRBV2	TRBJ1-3	CASSPLKGVAGNTIYF	TGTGCCAGCAGTCCCTTAAAGGGGGTCGCAGGAAACACCATATATTTT
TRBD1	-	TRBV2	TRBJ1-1	CASSITGDTEAFF	TGTGCCAGCAGTATAACAGGGGATACTGAAGCTTTCTTT
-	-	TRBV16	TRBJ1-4	CASSPSRPGAGDEKLFF	TGTGCCAGCAGCCCGTCCCGACCGGGGGCGGGAGACGAAAAACTGTTTTTT
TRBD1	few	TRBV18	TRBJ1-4	CASSPVNLLEGANEKLFF	TGTGCCAGCTCACCAGTGAATTTACTTGAGGGGGCGAATGAAAAACTGTTTTTT
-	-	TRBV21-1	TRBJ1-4	CASSKVRGGVGEKLFF	TGTGCCAGCAGCAAAGTTCGGGGAGGGGTCGGTGAAAAACTGTTTTTT
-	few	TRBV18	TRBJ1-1	CASSPGVEGTEAFF	TGTGCCAGCTCACCAGGGGTGGAGGGGACTGAAGCTTTCTTT
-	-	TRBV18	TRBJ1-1	CASSPGVGVSTEAFF	TGTGCCAGCTCACCAGGGGTAGGGGTAAGCACTGAAGCTTTCTTT